Below, 21 T cell receptor beta chains from the same sample are listed, as sequenced in a study of cytomegalovirus exposure and HLA in healthy donors. It was with 60 Vbeta and 13 Jbeta primers that the PCR ran. This table comes from immunoSEQ multiplex PCR, and its TCRdb copy is limited to in-frame clones, with some not included. This table has some 95,000 clones, about 70% appearing once. The material sequenced was PBMCs. The receptors come from a man between 25 and 39 years old in good health and CMV-seronegative.

The rearrangement uses TRBV10-3 and TRBJ2-3, with 8 bases matching TRBD2. The CDR3 extends over 15 amino acids. With 6 bases clipped from V and 2 bases from J, the junction kept 7 bases outside the gene matches. Germline V gene data show CDR1 as ENHRY and CDR2 as SYGVKD. In DNA form, the CDR3 reads TGTGCCATCAGCGAGCCGGGACTAGTCACAGATACGCAGTATTTT. Residues: CAISEPGLVTDTQYF.

The rearrangement links TRBV4-2 to TRBJ2-1; 12 positions agree with TRBD2. With 0 bases clipped from V and 6 bases from J, the junction kept 3 bases outside the gene matches. The germline CDR1 and CDR2 sequences are LGHNA and YNFKEQ. The CDR3 is 16 amino acids. CDR3 protein: CASSQDASGGANEQFF. In DNA form, the CDR3 reads TGTGCCAGCAGCCAAGATGCTAGCGGGGGGGCCAATGAGCAGTTCTTC.

V usage is TRBV30 and J usage is TRBJ1-2; 9 nucleotides align to TRBD1. With 2 bases clipped from V and 8 bases from J, the junction kept 6 bases outside the gene matches. The germline gives CDR1 GTSNPN, CDR2 SVGIG (reference sequence). This CDR3 comprises 13 residues. The CDR3 spells CAWSRGQGGGYTF. The DNA for the CDR3 is TGTGCCTGGAGTAGGGGACAGGGCGGGGGCTACACCTTC.

The table lists this clone with a few counts. The rearrangement links TRBV25-1 to TRBJ2-7, with a tentative D call TRBD1 (6 bases). Germline CDR1 MGHDK, CDR2 SYGVNS. CDR3 length: 14 residues. With 2 bases removed from V and 2 bases from J, the gap between germline ends came to 10 bases. CDR3 bases: TGTGCCAGCAGTGAAAATTGGGGGCCCTACGAGCAGTACTTC. Amino acids: CASSENWGPYEQYF.

This clone appeared once. This chain joins TRBV27 and TRBJ1-2, with no clear D. Germline V gene sequence: CDR1 MNHEY, CDR2 SMNVEV (reference sequence). This CDR3 region has 13 residues. V was trimmed by 5 bases and J by 4 bases, leaving 11 bases between them. CDR3 region: CASSPRQTYGYTF. CDR3 sequence (DNA): TGTGCCAGCAGTCCACGACAAACCTATGGCTACACCTTC.

The chain employs TRBV28 and TRBJ2-2, with 9 bases aligning to TRBD2. The junction had 3 bases not matched to a gene; V was cut back by 2 bases and J by 5 bases. The CDR3 has 15 residues. The V gene's germline CDR1 is MDHEN and CDR2 SYDVKM. CDR3 in amino acids: CASSLLAGTTGELFF. CDR3 bases: TGTGCCAGCAGTTTACTAGCGGGAACAACCGGGGAGCTGTTTTTT.

Only a few counts were recorded for this clone. V is TRBV19 and J is TRBJ1-2; 8 bases line up with TRBD1. Looked up from germline, CDR1 is LNHDA and CDR2 is SQIVND (reference sequence). The CDR3 spans 14 residues. With V trimmed by 6 bases and J by 4 bases, 7 bases remained unmatched. CDR3 sequence reads: CASRTTGGSYGYTF. CDR3 DNA sequence: TGTGCCAGTAGGACAACAGGGGGATCCTATGGCTACACCTTC.

The chain couples TRBV19 to TRBJ2-1; TRBD2 matches at 11 bases. From germline, CDR1 is LNHDA and CDR2 SQIVND (reference sequence). This CDR3 has 14 residues. V was clipped by 5 bases and J by 3 bases; unmatched bases: 0. Here the CDR3 reads CASSGLAGYNEQFF. The CDR3 nucleotides are TGTGCCAGTAGTGGACTAGCGGGCTACAATGAGCAGTTCTTC.

The chain carries TRBV6-6 and TRBJ1-5; D unresolved. Germline CDR1 reads MNHNY; CDR2 reads SVGAGI (reference sequence). The V end lost 5 bases, the J end lost 8 bases, and 7 bases lay between the germline ends. The CDR3 consists of 11 residues. CDR3 in amino acids: CASSPGEPQHF. CDR3 bases: TGTGCCAGCAGTCCCGGGGAGCCCCAGCATTTT.

The gene calls are TRBV5-1 and TRBJ2-1, with D perhaps matching TRBD1 (6 bases). Germline CDR1 and CDR2: SGHRS and YFSETQ. CDR3 size: 14 residues. Trimming removed 0 bases from V and 2 bases from J, with 6 bases in between. DNA for the CDR3: TGCGCCAGCAGCTTGGCAGGGGCCTACAATGAGCAGTTCTTC. This sequence encodes CASSLAGAYNEQFF.

This chain links TRBV28 with TRBJ1-1; the D is unclear. Trimming took off 2 bases at V and 9 bases at J, with 16 bases between the two ends. The CDR3 loop spans 14 amino acids. CDR1 and CDR2 (germline): MDHEN, SYDVKM. The CDR3 nucleotides read TGTGCCAGCAGTTTACGGACTCCCCCACTAAAAGCTTTCTTT. Encoded protein: CASSLRTPPLKAFF.

The gene calls are TRBV19 and TRBJ1-5; tentative D call: TRBD1 (6 bases). With 8 bases removed from V and 6 bases from J, the gap between germline ends came to 14 bases. The CDR3 has 13 amino acids. Germline V gene lookup returns CDR1 LNHDA and CDR2 SQIVND (reference sequence). The CDR3 loop is CASRNRDGQPQHF. CDR3 coding DNA: TGTGCCAGTCGGAACAGGGACGGTCAGCCCCAGCATTTT.

The V gene is TRBV30, the J gene TRBJ1-1; the D gene is possibly TRBD1 (5 bases). The V gene lost 4 bases and the J gene lost 3 bases, with 6 bases spanning the gap. The CDR3 contains 11 residues. CDR1 and CDR2 from the germline V gene are GTSNPN and SVGIG (reference sequence). This chain's CDR3 is CAWTGYTEAFF. DNA for the CDR3: TGTGCCTGGACAGGGTACACTGAAGCTTTCTTT.

This chain joins TRBV29-1 and TRBJ1-2, with a tentative D call TRBD1 (5 bases). Looked up from germline, CDR1 is SQVTM and CDR2 is ANQGSEA. Deletions cut 8 bases from V and 4 bases from J, with 17 bases between. The CDR3 consists of 13 residues. The CDR3 protein is CSIRQGGGYGYTF. The CDR3 DNA is TGCAGCATTCGCCAGGGAGGAGGCTATGGCTACACCTTC.

The J gene is TRBJ1-4, the V gene TRBV5-4; D gene ambiguous. With 0 bases removed from V and 5 bases from J, the gap between germline ends came to 5 bases. Germline V CDR1 and CDR2: SGHNT, YYREEE (reference sequence). The CDR3 is 13 residues long. Here the CDR3 reads CASSLAGNEKLFF. The DNA for the CDR3 is TGTGCCAGCAGCTTGGCCGGGAATGAAAAACTGTTTTTT. Full variable domain (outside the CDR3, taken from reference TRBV5-4 and TRBJ1-4): ETGVTQSPTHLIKTRGQQVTLRCSSQSGHNTVSWYQQALGQGPQFIFQYYREEENGRGNFPPRFSGLQFPNYSSELNVNALELDDSALYLCASSLAGNEKLFFGSGTQLSVL.

This clone was seen a few times. The chain joins TRBV19 to TRBJ1-1, with 7 bases aligning to TRBD1. With V trimmed by 4 bases and J by 1 base, 3 bases remained unmatched. The CDR3 has 14 residues. Germline V gene lookup returns CDR1 LNHDA and CDR2 SQIVND (reference sequence). In nucleotides, the CDR3 is TGTGCCAGTAGTACCAGACAGGGGAACACTGAAGCTTTCTTT. Its translation is CASSTRQGNTEAFF.

The gene calls are TRBV30 and TRBJ1-2, with a possible D match to TRBD1 (5 bases). V was shortened by 2 bases and J by 3 bases, with 19 bases between the two germline ends. The CDR3 length is 16 residues. Germline V gene lookup returns CDR1 GTSNPN and CDR2 SVGIG (reference sequence). The DNA for the CDR3 is TGTGCCTGGAGTCTCGGGGGTGGGGCCGCGGACTATGGCTACACCTTC. Its translation: CAWSLGGGAADYGYTF.

CDR3 nucleotide sequence: TGTGCCAGTAGTGCCAACAGGGAGGGAGCTTTCTTT. It is translated as CASSANREGAFF. V gene TRBV19 combines with J gene TRBJ1-1; tentatively, D is TRBD1 (6 bases). The CDR3 totals 12 residues. Trimming pared 5 bases from V and 10 bases from J, leaving 14 bases between. Germline CDR1 LNHDA, CDR2 SQIVND (reference sequence).

The chain uses TRBV29-1 and TRBJ2-7; 12 bases match TRBD2. Trimming cost V 5 bases and J 3 bases; bases outside gene matches: 2. There are 13 residues in the CDR3. Per germline, CDR1 SQVTM and CDR2 ANQGSEA. This CDR3 is CSVRLAGDYEQYF. CDR3 DNA: TGCAGCGTTCGACTAGCGGGAGACTACGAGCAGTACTTC.

The rearrangement links TRBV27 to TRBJ2-7; D uncertain. The CDR3 has 13 residues. The germline V gene has CDR1 MNHEY and CDR2 SMNVEV (reference sequence). Between the trimmed V and J ends, which lost 2 bases and 4 bases, there was a span of 9 bases. The CDR3 here is CASSLNQLYEQYF. DNA of the CDR3: TGTGCCAGCAGTTTAAACCAGTTATACGAGCAGTACTTC.

This clone was detected only a few times. This rearrangement joins TRBV6-5 to TRBJ1-1, with 7 bases aligning to TRBD1. Germline V gives CDR1 MNHEY, CDR2 SVGAGI. The trim removed 5 bases at V and 11 bases at J, leaving 14 bases unmatched. The CDR3 is 14 residues long. The CDR3 loop reads CASSDLRQTRGAFF. The CDR3 coding sequence is TGTGCCAGCAGTGACCTACGACAGACCAGGGGGGCTTTCTTT.